The clone carrying this TCR beta chain was picked up one time. The PCR employed 60 Vbeta primers together with 13 Jbeta primers. Some clones are missing from TCRdb's copy, which holds only in-frame ones; the method was immunoSEQ multiplex PCR. The sample lists more than 130,000 clones; roughly 80% were seen once. The record originates from a study of cytomegalovirus exposure and HLA in healthy donors. The CDR3 covers 12 residues. V lost 5 bases to trimming and J lost 5 bases, with 9 bases between them. The germline gives CDR1 SNHLY, CDR2 FYNNEI. V and J are TRBV2 and TRBJ1-2; D gene unclear. Sequencing was done on a sample of PBMCs. The receptor's source is a male donor in good health and CMV-seronegative. The CDR3 loop reads CASSITDYGYTF. Here the CDR3 DNA reads TGTGCCAGCAGTATAACAGATTATGGCTACACCTTC.